The T cell receptor beta chain under discussion was sequenced for a study of shared T cell receptors in the human thymus. Profiled with immunoSEQ multiplex PCR; TCRdb holds only in-frame clones, not every one. The data show 450,000 to 650,000 clones, about 84% seen once. With 1 base removed from V and 6 bases from J, the gap between germline ends came to 10 bases. Per the germline V gene, CDR1 is SEHNR and CDR2 is FQNEAQ (reference sequence). CDR3 size: 14 residues. The sample was also linked to a second study, of human thymus T cells. From that report: Donation came from healthy Finnish infants having corrective surgery for congenital heart defects. Resections removed during corrective heart surgery provided the thymus tissue used. Thymic and blood repertoires appeared to show biased V and J gene usage. Related work showed strongly overlapping thymic repertoires across unrelated individuals.

The receptor was isolated from a boy less than two years old with a congenital heart defect. The specimen sequenced was thymocytes. The V and J genes are TRBV7-9 and TRBJ2-1; D is possibly TRBD2 (6 bases). This CDR3 reads CASSLGDWFNEQFF. The CDR3 DNA follows: TGTGCCAGCAGCTTAGGGGACTGGTTCAATGAGCAGTTCTTC.